These T cell receptor beta chains were read from a single sample in a study of Graves' ophthalmopathy and Graves' hyperthyroidism. TCRdb called the multiplex PCR reads again in MiXCR, with one record for every CDR3 protein. The sample contains around 43,000 distinct CDR3 sequences, under 65% of which appear only once. Specimen: peripheral blood. The source is an adult man with Graves' ophthalmopathy. CDR3s include the opening cysteine and the closing phenylalanine or tryptophan. Not every row has a clone size; where given, it reads once, few, many or a size class.

>TRBJ1-1|many|TRBV3-2
CASSQDGVNTEAFF
>TRBJ2-7|many|TRBV2
CASSEGGWGSSSYEQYF
>TRBJ2-1|-|TRBV10-3
CAISGTRKNSRVF
>TRBJ1-6|medium-sized|TRBV7-2
CASSLVAGSGSPLHF
>TRBJ1-3|once|TRBV24-1
CAASGRIGNTIYF
>TRBJ2-7|-|TRBV5-1
CASSLLDRAYEQYF
>TRBJ1-5|-|TRBV2
CASRDGTNYGYTDREGGQPQHF
>TRBJ1-4|once|TRBV19
CASTPGRTNEKLFF
>TRBJ2-1|few|TRBV20-1
CSAHTGGGNEQFF
>TRBJ1-4|-|TRBV5-5
CASSSGETGNEKLFF
>TRBJ2-2|once|TRBV9
CASRTGLATGELFF
>TRBJ2-1|-|TRBV20-1
CSAATSGSRNEQFF
>TRBJ2-7|-|TRBV12-3/TRBV12-4
CASSPNRGGYEQYF
>TRBJ2-7|many|TRBV19
CASSIKGNTGYEQYF
>TRBJ1-4|-|TRBV11-2
CASSLDAGDEKLFF
>TRBJ1-3|many|TRBV19
CASRMGTLGNTIYF
>TRBJ2-5|-|TRBV12-1
CASSFGRVQETRYF
>TRBJ2-1|few|TRBV7-9
CASSRKAGGPYNEQFF
>TRBJ1-6|-|TRBV7-6
CASSLFGTGGSPLHF
>TRBJ2-3|-|TRBV7-2
CASSSRLAGLTDTQYF
>TRBJ2-7|few|TRBV29-1
CSVEGSRGDEQYF
>TRBJ1-1|medium-sized|TRBV15
CATSRDFGNTEAFF
>TRBJ2-1|many|TRBV24-1
CATSLVGQGTRWGLLAGCCEQFF
>TRBJ2-5|-|TRBV19
CASSRGGKETQYF
>TRBJ2-1|medium-sized|TRBV2
CASSSRDEQFF
>TRBJ1-5|-|TRBV12-3/TRBV12-4
CASSPSRTTGEPQHF
>TRBJ2-1|medium-sized|TRBV15
CATKTGPNYNEQFF
>TRBJ2-1|-|TRBV7-9
CASSSSPETRGGIF
>TRBJ2-1|-|TRBV15
CATSSLLAGHEQFF
>TRBJ2-5|-|TRBV18
CATSPSLQETQYF
>TRBJ1-2|once|TRBV5-1
CASSLEGMIDGYTF
>TRBJ2-7|-|TRBV20-1
CSVERGHEQYF
>TRBJ2-1|many|TRBV20-1
CSATRGSGSLNEQFF
>TRBJ2-3|many|TRBV5-4
CASSPGTDSSTDTQYF
>TRBJ2-1|-|TRBV18
CASSPSGLALSSYNEQFF
>TRBJ2-2|many|TRBV19
CASSRDFGELFF
>TRBJ1-2|many|TRBV28
CASSLNQGRHYGYTF
>TRBJ1-5|many|TRBV3-1
CASSQGGPNQPQHF
>TRBJ2-3|-|TRBV7-9
CASSSTSGMRLNTDTQYF
>TRBJ2-5|once|TRBV5-1
CASSLLSSGRETQYF
>TRBJ1-1|few|TRBV9
CASSASYREGTEAFF
>TRBJ2-7|-|TRBV25-1
CASGKMTSGGGEQYF
>TRBJ1-6|-|TRBV20-1
CSVRGDSSNSPLHF
>TRBJ2-2|many|TRBV5-1
CASSSGTIGTGELFF
>TRBJ2-1|-|TRBV24-1
CATSDPSGAYNEQFF
>TRBJ1-2|-|TRBV3-2
CASSRLNYGYTF
>TRBJ1-6|-|TRBV20-1
CSAGTGDLPLHF
>TRBJ1-5|-|TRBV7-2
CASSLVGPYSNQPQHF
>TRBJ2-2|-|TRBV5-1
CASSWDSTNTGELFF
>TRBJ1-6|-|TRBV30
CAWSGGSSYNSPLHF
>TRBJ2-7|-|TRBV29-1
CSVVEGALYEQYF
>TRBJ2-4|many|TRBV12-3/TRBV12-4
CASSSSGRGSGGNIQYF
>TRBJ1-5|-|TRBV25-1
CASSATGVSNQPQHF
>TRBJ1-1|-|TRBV5-1
CASSLDGSCEAFF
>TRBJ2-5|-|TRBV15
CATSSEAGGQETQYF